A single sample is the source of the 8 T cell receptor beta chains below, sequenced in a study of cytomegalovirus exposure and HLA in healthy donors. Primers for the PCR totalled 60 Vbeta and 13 Jbeta. Clones were sequenced by immunoSEQ multiplex PCR, and TCRdb holds only the in-frame ones, with some missing. The sample shows approximately 79,000 clones, around 79% of them seen only once. The source material was PBMCs. The receptors shown here come from a male donor in good health and CMV-seropositive.

The rearrangement uses TRBV5-1 and TRBJ1-1, with 7 positions matching TRBD1. The CDR3 is 13 residues long. Trimming removed 2 bases from V and 6 bases from J; junction bases left unmatched: 4. Germline CDR1 reads SGHRS; CDR2 reads YFSETQ. In DNA, the CDR3 is TGCGCCAGCAGCTTTACAGGGGCTCCTGAAGCTTTCTTT. This codes for CASSFTGAPEAFF.

The V call is TRBV6-1, the J call TRBJ2-5; D unresolved. The better agreement between TRBJ2-7 and the DNA end casts doubt on the J call. Per germline, CDR1 MNHNS and CDR2 SASEGT. This CDR3 comprises 17 residues. CDR3 protein: CASSEAFYALRVYEQYF. CDR3 sequence (DNA): TGTGCCAGCAGTGAAGCGTTTTATGCCCTACGGGTCTACGAGCAGTACTTC.

This clone has a single count. The chain links TRBV4-1 to TRBJ2-7, with D possibly being TRBD2 (7 bases). This CDR3 region has 16 residues. V was pared by 4 bases and J by 5 bases, with 21 bases between. Germline V gene data show CDR1 as MGHRA and CDR2 as YSYEKL. The CDR3 region has the DNA TGCGCCAGCAGCCCCCTGAGTGGCAGGGGAGGGGACGAGCAGTACTTC. Translation: CASSPLSGRGGDEQYF.

The CDR3 nucleotides read TGTGCCAGCAGTTTCTGGGCGGGAGGCTCCTACGAGCAGTACTTC. Encoded protein: CASSFWAGGSYEQYF. The chain recombines TRBV28 with TRBJ2-7; 8 positions agree with TRBD2. The CDR3 totals 15 residues. The germline gives CDR1 MDHEN, CDR2 SYDVKM. The ends lost 3 bases at V and 0 bases at J; junction bases unmatched: 4.

In this sample, this clone turned up once. The CDR3 region is CASSYSGQPAIDTQYF. As DNA, the CDR3 is TGTGCCAGCAGTTACTCAGGACAGCCAGCGATTGATACGCAGTATTTT. This chain links TRBV6-6 with TRBJ2-3; a weak D match, TRBD1 (6 bases). The germline V gene encodes CDR1 MNHNY and CDR2 SVGAGI (reference sequence). With 0 bases removed from V and 6 bases from J, the gap between germline ends came to 16 bases. This CDR3 region has 16 residues.

CDR3 sequence (DNA): TGTGCCAGCAGCCCGGGGAGCGGAAACAATGAGCAGTTCTTC. Its protein is CASSPGSGNNEQFF. The V and J genes are TRBV5-4 and TRBJ2-1; possibly TRBD2 for D (5 bases). There are 14 residues in the CDR3. Germline CDR1 is SGHNT and CDR2 is YYREEE (reference sequence). Between the trimmed V and J ends, which lost 4 bases and 5 bases, there was a span of 13 bases.

The table lists this clone with a few counts. The chain joins TRBV7-3 to TRBJ1-6; D may be TRBD1 (5 bases). Germline-derived CDR1 and CDR2 are SGHTA and FQGTGA. CDR3 length: 14 amino acids. V was clipped by 2 bases and J by 9 bases, with 11 bases between them. The CDR3 reads CASSLYGGTSPLHF. The CDR3 nucleotides read TGTGCCAGCAGCTTATACGGGGGAACTTCACCCCTCCACTTT.

The chain joins TRBV18 to TRBJ1-5, with D possibly matching TRBD1 (6 bases). The length of the CDR3 is 16 residues. Trimming removed 4 bases from V and 3 bases from J, with 16 bases in between. Germline V gene lookup returns CDR1 KGHSH and CDR2 LQKENI. Written as DNA, the CDR3 is TGTGCCAGCTCACTGTCGACAGGAGCGAACAATCAGCCCCAGCATTTT. Translated, it gives CASSLSTGANNQPQHF.